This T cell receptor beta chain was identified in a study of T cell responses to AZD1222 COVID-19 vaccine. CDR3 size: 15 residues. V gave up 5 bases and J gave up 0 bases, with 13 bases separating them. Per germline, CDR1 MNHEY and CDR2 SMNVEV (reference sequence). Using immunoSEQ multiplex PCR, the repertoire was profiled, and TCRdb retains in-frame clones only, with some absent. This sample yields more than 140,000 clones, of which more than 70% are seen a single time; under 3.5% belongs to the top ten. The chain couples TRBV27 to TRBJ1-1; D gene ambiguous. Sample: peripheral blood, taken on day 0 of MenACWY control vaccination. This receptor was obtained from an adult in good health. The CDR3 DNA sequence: TGTGCCAGCAGTGATCAGAGTCAGATGAACACTGAAGCTTTCTTT. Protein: CASSDQSQMNTEAFF.